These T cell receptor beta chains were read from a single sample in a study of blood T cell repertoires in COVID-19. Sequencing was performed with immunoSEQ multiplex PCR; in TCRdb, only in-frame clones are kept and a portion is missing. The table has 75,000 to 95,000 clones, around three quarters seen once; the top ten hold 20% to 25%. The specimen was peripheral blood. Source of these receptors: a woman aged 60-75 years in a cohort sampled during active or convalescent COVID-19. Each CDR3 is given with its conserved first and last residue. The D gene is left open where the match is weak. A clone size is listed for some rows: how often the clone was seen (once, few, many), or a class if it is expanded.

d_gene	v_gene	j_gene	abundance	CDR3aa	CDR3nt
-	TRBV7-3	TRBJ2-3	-	CASSRTGGVTDTQYF	TGTGCCAGCAGCAGAACGGGCGGGGTCACAGATACGCAGTATTTT
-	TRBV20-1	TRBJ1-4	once	CSARVVEKLFF	TGCAGTGCTAGAGTCGTTGAAAAACTGTTTTTT
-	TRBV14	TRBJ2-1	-	CASSQDLEGEQFF	TGTGCCAGCAGCCAAGATTTGGAGGGTGAGCAGTTCTTC
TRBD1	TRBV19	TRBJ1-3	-	CASKPGTVVGGNTIYF	TGTGCCAGTAAGCCCGGGACAGTGGTTGGCGGCAACACCATATATTTT
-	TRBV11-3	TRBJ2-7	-	CASSLGARGTSEQYF	TGTGCCAGCAGCTTAGGGGCCAGGGGGACTTCCGAGCAGTACTTC
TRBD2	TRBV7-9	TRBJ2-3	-	CASRATGGLTDTQYF	TGTGCCAGCAGAGCGACGGGGGGGCTCACAGATACGCAGTATTTT
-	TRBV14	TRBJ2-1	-	CASSGSGFPYNEQFF	TGTGCCAGCAGCGGCAGCGGGTTCCCCTACAATGAGCAGTTCTTC
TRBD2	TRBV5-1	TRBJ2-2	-	CASSSLAGGVAGELFF	TGCGCCAGCAGCTCGCTAGCGGGGGGAGTCGCCGGGGAGCTGTTTTTT
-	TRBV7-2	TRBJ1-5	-	CASSLDAGDQPQHF	TGTGCCAGCAGCTTAGACGCAGGGGATCAGCCCCAGCATTTT
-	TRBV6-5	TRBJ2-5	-	CASSYLDFTGETQYF	TGTGCCAGCAGTTACCTGGACTTTACGGGGGAGACCCAGTACTTC
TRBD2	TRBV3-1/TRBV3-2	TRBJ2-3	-	CASSQDSVASGGTQYF	TGTGCCAGCAGCCAAGATTCAGTAGCTAGCGGGGGGACGCAGTATTTT
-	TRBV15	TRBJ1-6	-	CATSSRAAYNSPLHF	TGTGCCACCAGCAGCAGGGCGGCCTATAATTCACCCCTCCACTTT
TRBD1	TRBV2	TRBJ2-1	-	CASSEGDRVTWQFF	TGTGCCAGCAGTGAAGGGGACAGGGTTACTTGGCAGTTCTTC
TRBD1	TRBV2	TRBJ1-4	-	CASSVRGHATNEKLFF	TGTGCCAGCAGTGTGAGGGGGCACGCAACTAATGAAAAACTGTTTTTT
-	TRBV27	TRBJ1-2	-	CASRVRGGYGYTF	TGTGCCAGCAGAGTTAGAGGGGGTTATGGCTACACCTTC
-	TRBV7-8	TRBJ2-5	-	CASSSRLGGQETQYF	TGTGCCAGCAGCTCCCGACTAGGCGGACAAGAGACCCAGTACTTC
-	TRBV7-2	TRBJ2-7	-	CASSVDWSNYEQYF	TGTGCCAGCAGCGTGGACTGGTCCAACTACGAGCAGTACTTC
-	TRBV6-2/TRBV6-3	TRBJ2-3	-	CASSPSYSDTQYF	TGTGCCAGCAGTCCATCATACTCAGATACGCAGTATTTT
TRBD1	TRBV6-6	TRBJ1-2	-	CASSRQGYGYTF	TGTGCCAGCAGCCGACAGGGTTATGGCTACACCTTC
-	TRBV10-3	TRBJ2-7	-	CATSQDSYEQYF	TGTGCCACCAGCCAGGACTCCTACGAGCAGTACTTC
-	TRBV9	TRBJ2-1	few	CASSANRARDNEQFF	TGTGCCAGCAGCGCTAACAGGGCTCGTGACAATGAGCAGTTCTTC
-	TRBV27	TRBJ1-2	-	CASKPNPGDGYTF	TGTGCCAGCAAACCCAACCCGGGGGATGGCTACACCTTC
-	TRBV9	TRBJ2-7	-	CASSVAPAGWEQYF	TGTGCCAGCAGCGTAGCCCCCGCGGGGTGGGAGCAGTACTTC
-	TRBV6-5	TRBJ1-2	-	CASSYSQVGSHYGYTF	TGTGCCAGCAGTTACTCGCAGGTGGGGAGTCACTATGGCTACACCTTC
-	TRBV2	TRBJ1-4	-	CASGKTGIANEKLFF	TGTGCCAGCGGAAAAACAGGGATAGCTAATGAAAAACTGTTTTTT
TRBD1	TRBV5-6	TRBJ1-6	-	CASSLYGTGASPLHF	TGTGCCAGCAGCTTGTATGGGACAGGGGCTTCACCCCTCCACTTT
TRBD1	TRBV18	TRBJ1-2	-	CASSPGQSVVGYGYTF	TGTGCCAGCTCACCGGGACAGAGTGTGGTTGGCTATGGCTACACCTTC
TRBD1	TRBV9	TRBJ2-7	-	CASSPLGQAGYEQYF	TGTGCCAGCAGCCCCCTGGGACAGGCGGGTTACGAGCAGTACTTC
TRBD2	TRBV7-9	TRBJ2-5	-	CASSLPAGRDATQYF	TGTGCCAGCAGCTTACCGGCAGGGAGGGACGCGACCCAGTACTTC
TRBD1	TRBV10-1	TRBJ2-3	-	CASSRDSRTDTQYF	TGCGCCAGCAGTCGGGACAGCCGCACAGATACGCAGTATTTT
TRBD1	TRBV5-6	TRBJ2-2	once	CASLWGGTGSFGELFF	TGTGCCAGCTTGTGGGGCGGGACAGGGAGTTTCGGGGAGCTGTTTTTT
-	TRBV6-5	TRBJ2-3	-	CASSYQAVTDTQYF	TGTGCCAGCAGTTATCAAGCGGTCACAGATACGCAGTATTTT
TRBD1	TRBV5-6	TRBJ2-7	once	CASSRDRGRYEQYF	TGTGCCAGCAGCAGGGACAGGGGGCGTTACGAGCAGTACTTC
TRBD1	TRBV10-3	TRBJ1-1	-	CAISATGGDTEAFF	TGTGCCATCAGTGCTACAGGGGGGGACACTGAAGCTTTCTTT
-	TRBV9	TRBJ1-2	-	CASSVEGRGFGYTF	TGTGCCAGCAGCGTAGAGGGGCGGGGATTTGGCTACACCTTC
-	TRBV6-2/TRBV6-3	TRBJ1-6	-	CASSKLTPAAYNSPLHF	TGTGCCAGCAGCAAACTCACGCCCGCTGCCTATAATTCACCCCTCCACTTT
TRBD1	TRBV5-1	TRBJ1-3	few	CASSGQGAGNTIYF	TGCGCCAGCAGCGGACAGGGCGCTGGAAACACCATATATTTT
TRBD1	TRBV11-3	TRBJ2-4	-	CASSQASGQGQNIQYF	TGTGCCAGCAGCCAAGCCTCGGGACAGGGGCAAAACATTCAGTACTTC
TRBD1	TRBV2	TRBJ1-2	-	CASSETGVRYGYTF	TGTGCCAGCAGTGAAACAGGGGTTCGGTATGGCTACACCTTC
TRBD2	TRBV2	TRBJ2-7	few	CASILGRGTYEQYF	TGTGCCAGCATCCTGGGGAGGGGTACCTACGAGCAGTACTTC
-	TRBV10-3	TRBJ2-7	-	CAISDRLDLHEQYF	TGTGCCATCAGTGACAGACTAGATCTCCACGAGCAGTACTTC
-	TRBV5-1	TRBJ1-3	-	CASSLTVQGSGNTIYF	TGCGCCAGCAGCTTGACCGTACAGGGTTCTGGAAACACCATATATTTT
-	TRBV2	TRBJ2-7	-	CASSRGWEVEQYF	TGTGCCAGCAGTCGTGGGTGGGAGGTCGAGCAGTACTTC
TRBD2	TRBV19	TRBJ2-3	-	CASSHLAGDTDTQYF	TGTGCCAGTAGTCATCTAGCGGGGGACACAGATACGCAGTATTTT
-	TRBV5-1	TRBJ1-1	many	CASSLDTLNTEAFF	TGCGCCAGCAGCTTGGACACCTTGAACACTGAAGCTTTCTTT
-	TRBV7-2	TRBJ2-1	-	CASSVRGGYPYNEQFF	TGTGCCAGCAGCGTACGCGGGGGCTATCCCTACAATGAGCAGTTCTTC
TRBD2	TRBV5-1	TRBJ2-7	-	CASSLASGESYEQYF	TGCGCCAGCAGCTTGGCTAGCGGGGAGTCCTACGAGCAGTACTTC
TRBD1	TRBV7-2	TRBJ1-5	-	CASSLAGQGARGQPQHF	TGTGCCAGCAGCTTAGCGGGACAGGGGGCGCGCGGGCAGCCCCAGCATTTT
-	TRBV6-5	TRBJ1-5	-	CASSETEPQHF	TGTGCCAGCAGCGAGACAGAGCCCCAGCATTTT
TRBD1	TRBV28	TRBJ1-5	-	CASSFWRQGFQPQHF	TGTGCCAGCAGTTTTTGGCGACAGGGTTTTCAGCCCCAGCATTTT
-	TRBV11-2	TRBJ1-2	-	CASSLDSGNYGYTF	TGTGCCAGCAGCTTAGATTCAGGGAACTATGGCTACACCTTC
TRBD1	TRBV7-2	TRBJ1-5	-	CASSLRTGNNQPQHF	TGTGCCAGCAGCTTAAGGACAGGAAACAATCAGCCCCAGCATTTT
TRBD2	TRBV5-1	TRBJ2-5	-	CASSLRVAGAGETQYF	TGCGCCAGCAGCTTGCGGGTAGCGGGGGCCGGGGAGACCCAGTACTTC
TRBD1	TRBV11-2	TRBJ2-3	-	CASSLDRAADTQYF	TGTGCCAGCAGCTTGGACAGGGCGGCAGATACGCAGTATTTT
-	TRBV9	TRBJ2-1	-	CASSRRDFLILGEQFF	TGTGCCAGCAGCAGAAGGGACTTCCTAATTCTTGGTGAGCAGTTCTTC